The rows below give T cell receptor beta chains drawn from one sample of a study of shared clonotypes between healthy human individuals. Using immunoSEQ multiplex PCR, the repertoire was profiled, and TCRdb retains in-frame clones only, with some absent. The table lists roughly 1,100,000 clones, approximately 70% of them singletons. The material sequenced was memory CD4+ T cells sorted from blood. These receptors were collected from a man younger than 35 in good health. Both conserved end residues are part of each CDR3. Fields, in order: clone size, V gene, D gene, J gene, CDR3 protein, CDR3 DNA. D genes are given only for firm matches. The size entry is marked missing in some rows and otherwise reads once, few, many or a size class.

>NA|TRBV6-5|NA|TRBJ1-4
CASSFNREKLFF
TGTGCCAGCAGCTTCAACAGGGAAAAACTGTTTTTT
>NA|TRBV6-6|TRBD2|TRBJ2-7
CASIPGGGRYEQYF
TGTGCCAGCATCCCGGGCGGGGGGCGATACGAGCAGTACTTC
>once|TRBV30|NA|TRBJ1-3
CAWSGPPRGNTIYF
TGTGCCTGGAGTGGACCACCGCGTGGAAACACCATATATTTT
>NA|TRBV5-1|NA|TRBJ2-3
CASRSGSTDTQYF
TGCGCCAGCAGAAGCGGGTCCACAGATACGCAGTATTTT
>once|TRBV7-6|NA|TRBJ1-4
CASSLRPSNEKLFF
TGTGCCAGCAGCTTAAGACCGTCGAATGAAAAACTGTTTTTT
>NA|TRBV6-1|TRBD2|TRBJ2-1
CASGRGGLYEQFF
TGTGCCAGCGGGCGGGGGGGCCTCTATGAGCAGTTCTTC
>once|TRBV9|NA|TRBJ1-6
CASSVQGTSNSPLHF
TGTGCCAGCAGCGTCCAAGGGACCTCAAATTCACCCCTCCACTTT
>NA|TRBV9|NA|TRBJ2-4
CASSYSPGEAKNIQYF
TGTGCCAGCAGCTATAGTCCCGGAGAAGCCAAAAACATTCAGTACTTC
>NA|TRBV12-5|TRBD2|TRBJ2-7
CASGLAIILAGGRGEQYF
TGTGCTAGTGGTTTGGCCATCATTCTAGCGGGAGGGCGGGGCGAGCAGTACTTC
>NA|TRBV2|TRBD1|TRBJ1-1
CASNPQGGEAFF
TGTGCCAGCAACCCCCAGGGGGGTGAAGCTTTCTTT
>NA|TRBV2|NA|TRBJ1-3
CASSEGVSSGNTIYF
TGTGCCAGCAGTGAAGGGGTGTCCTCTGGAAACACCATATATTTT
>NA|TRBV28|NA|TRBJ1-3
CASSLWGADGNTIYF
TGTGCCAGCAGTTTATGGGGGGCTGACGGAAACACCATATATTTT
>NA|TRBV28|TRBD2|TRBJ2-1
CASGGGAYNEQFF
TGTGCCAGCGGCGGGGGGGCTTACAATGAGCAGTTCTTC
>NA|TRBV18|TRBD1|TRBJ2-7
CASSPPSPGGYEQYF
TGTGCCAGCTCACCACCGTCTCCAGGGGGCTACGAGCAGTACTTC
>NA|TRBV2|NA|TRBJ1-5
CASRPNAVSNQPQHF
TGTGCCAGCAGGCCCAACGCTGTTAGCAATCAGCCCCAGCATTTT
>NA|TRBV21-1|NA|TRBJ2-7
CASSPGRAVLYEQYF
TGTGCCAGCAGCCCGGGGAGGGCAGTTCTCTACGAGCAGTACTTC
>many|TRBV7-8|NA|TRBJ2-3
CASSFTDTQYF
TGTGCCAGCAGCTTTACAGATACGCAGTATTTT
>few|TRBV10-3|TRBD2|TRBJ2-3
CAISGTSGKTDTQYF
TGTGCCATCAGTGGGACTAGCGGGAAGACAGATACGCAGTATTTT